What follows are 19 T cell receptor beta chains derived from one specimen sequenced in a study of blood T cells in healthy people across ages. Together with a sample-barcoded 5' primer, a J-beta primer mix was included in a second PCR lasting roughly 6 to 12 cycles. MiXCR, applied by TCRdb to the 5' RACE reads, yields one record per CDR3 protein. The sample contains more than 1,400,000 distinct CDR3 sequences, approximately 38% of which appear only once. Sequencing used blood. All receptors come from a woman aged 18-29 years in good health.

This clonotype was recorded many times. The J gene is TRBJ2-7, the V gene TRBV7-9, with D maybe TRBD2 (7 bases). Trimming took off 1 base at V and 3 bases at J, with 10 bases between the two ends. This CDR3 is built from 14 residues. The germline V gene has CDR1 SEHNR and CDR2 FQNEAQ (reference sequence). The DNA for the CDR3 is TGTGCCAGCAGCTTAGAGGGGGGGCGCTACGAGCAGTACTTC. Translated, it gives CASSLEGGRYEQYF.

V and J are TRBV20-1 and TRBJ2-3; TRBD2 might be the D (6 bases). The CDR3 length is 16 residues. The V gene lost 0 bases and the J gene lost 2 bases, with 15 bases spanning the gap. Per germline, CDR1 DFQATT and CDR2 SNEGSKA (reference sequence). This CDR3 reads CSARDFGGTLTDTQYF. CDR3 sequence (DNA): TGCAGTGCTAGAGATTTCGGCGGGACCCTCACAGATACGCAGTATTTT.

The rearrangement uses TRBV7-2 and TRBJ1-2; 9 positions match TRBD1. Germline assignment: CDR1 SGHTA and CDR2 FQGNSA. CDR3 size: 18 residues. V gave up 1 base and J gave up 7 bases; unmatched junction bases: 16. CDR3 amino acids: CASSLGPGQGDSRGGYTF. The CDR3 nucleotides are TGTGCCAGCAGCTTAGGGCCGGGACAGGGCGATTCGCGCGGTGGCTACACCTTC.

This chain uses TRBV2 with TRBJ2-5, with 9 bases aligning to TRBD1. The CDR3 totals 15 residues. CDR1 is SNHLY and CDR2 is FYNNEI in the germline V gene. V was clipped by 4 bases and J by 3 bases; unmatched bases: 6. CDR3 in amino acids: CASSVLGQGKETQYF. CDR3 nucleotides: TGTGCCAGCAGTGTTCTGGGACAGGGTAAAGAGACCCAGTACTTC.

This rearrangement joins TRBV9 to TRBJ1-6; maybe TRBD1 (5 bases). The CDR3 has 14 amino acids. Trimming stripped 7 bases from V and 5 bases from J, with 13 bases between. Per germline, CDR1 SGDLS and CDR2 YYNGEE. CDR3 nucleotides: TGTGCCAGCGGGGCCGGACTGGATAATTCACCCCTCCACTTT. This translates into CASGAGLDNSPLHF. The entire variable domain, with the rest obtained from reference TRBV9 and TRBJ1-6, is as follows: DSGVTQTPKHLITATGQRVTLRCSPRSGDLSVYWYQQSLDQGLQFLIQYYNGEERAKGNILERFSAQQFPDLHSELNLSSLELGDSALYFCASGAGLDNSPLHFGNGTRLTVT.

This clonotype was picked up a small number of times. The chain has TRBV20-1 and TRBJ2-5; D not certain. CDR1 and CDR2 from the germline V gene are DFQATT and SNEGSKA (reference sequence). The V gene lost 6 bases and the J gene lost 1 base, with 12 bases spanning the gap. The CDR3 has 13 amino acids. The CDR3: CSANQGFQETQYF. The CDR3 nucleotides read TGCAGTGCCAATCAAGGCTTCCAAGAGACCCAGTACTTC.

This clonotype has a handful of counts. The chain joins TRBV29-1 to TRBJ2-3; 7 nucleotides match TRBD2. V lost 6 bases, J lost 14 bases, and 14 bases stayed unmatched. This CDR3 comprises 12 residues. Per the germline V gene, CDR1 is SQVTM and CDR2 is ANQGSEA. This chain's CDR3 is CSVAGEGPLWYF. CDR3 DNA: TGCAGCGTCGCCGGGGAGGGCCCTTTGTGGTATTTT.

The gene calls are TRBV2 and TRBJ1-4; tentative D call: TRBD1 (5 bases). V gave up 7 bases and J gave up 8 bases, with 23 bases separating them. CDR3 length: 16 amino acids. Germline V gene sequence: CDR1 SNHLY, CDR2 FYNNEI. Here the CDR3 reads CASNKLLTGTEEKLFF. DNA for the CDR3: TGTGCCAGCAATAAGCTTTTGACCGGGACTGAAGAAAAACTGTTTTTT. Together with reference TRBV2 and TRBJ1-4, the CDR3 gives the full variable domain: EPEVTQTPSHQVTQMGQEVILRCVPISNHLYFYWYRQILGQKVEFLVSFYNNEISEKSEIFDDQFSVERPDGSNFTLKIRSTKLEDSAMYFCASNKLLTGTEEKLFFGSGTQLSVL.

The chain recombines TRBV7-2 with TRBJ2-5; 7 bases align to TRBD2. Germline V gives CDR1 SGHTA, CDR2 FQGNSA. The V segment lost 1 base and the J segment 4 bases; nucleotides outside the gene matches: 9. This CDR3 comprises 16 residues. CDR3 in DNA: TGTGCCAGCAGCTTAGGTGGGACGGCGGGGGTAGAGACCCAGTACTTC. It encodes CASSLGGTAGVETQYF.

The chain carries TRBV20-1 and TRBJ2-7; 8 positions agree with TRBD2. There are 12 residues in the CDR3. The junction had 8 bases not matched to a gene; V was cut back by 6 bases and J by 7 bases. Germline CDR1 reads DFQATT; CDR2 reads SNEGSKA (reference sequence). CDR3 sequence: CSAGLVWNEQYF. The CDR3 coding sequence is TGCAGTGCGGGACTAGTGTGGAATGAGCAGTACTTC.

This sequence joins TRBV3-1 and TRBJ2-7, with D tentatively TRBD2 (5 bases). The CDR3 length is 15 residues. Germline V gives CDR1 LGHDT, CDR2 YNNKEL (reference sequence). Trimming took 4 bases from V and 0 from J, leaving 13 bases between them. CDR3 in amino acids: CASSPAGSSSYEQYF. CDR3 bases: TGTGCCAGCAGCCCCGCTGGGAGTAGCTCCTACGAGCAGTACTTC.

This clonotype was picked up a small number of times. The chain links TRBV4-1 to TRBJ2-3; possible D gene TRBD1, 6 bases. V lost 0 bases and J lost 1, with 11 bases in between. This CDR3 region has 16 residues. The germline CDR1 and CDR2 sequences are MGHRA and YSYEKL. CDR3 in DNA: TGCGCCAGCAGCCAAGACCGACAGGAACGCACAGATACGCAGTATTTT. Encoded protein: CASSQDRQERTDTQYF.

This clonotype was seen a few times. This chain uses TRBV5-1 with TRBJ1-1; the D gene is possibly TRBD1 (5 bases). CDR1 and CDR2 (germline): SGHRS, YFSETQ. CDR3 length equals 13 residues. Trimming stripped 8 bases from V and 3 bases from J, with 14 bases between. The CDR3: CASYGGSDTEAFF. The CDR3 DNA reads TGCGCCAGTTACGGGGGTAGTGACACTGAAGCTTTCTTT.

CDR3 in amino acids: CASSTSGREDEQFF. DNA of the CDR3: TGTGCCAGCAGCACTAGCGGGAGAGAGGATGAGCAGTTCTTC. The rearrangement links TRBV12-3 or TRBV12-4 to TRBJ2-1; TRBD2 matches 11 bases. The CDR3 is 14 residues long. V shed 6 bases and J 8 bases; nucleotides not matched to a gene: 6.

This chain joins TRBV4-1 and TRBJ2-7; either TRBD1 or TRBD2 may supply D (5 bases each). Germline-derived CDR1 and CDR2 are MGHRA and YSYEKL. The CDR3 is made up of 15 amino acids. V was clipped by 3 bases and J by 4 bases, with 16 bases between them. The CDR3 sequence is CASSHSGHPGYEQYF. CDR3 sequence (DNA): TGCGCCAGCAGCCATTCAGGACACCCGGGGTACGAGCAGTACTTC.

The gene calls are TRBV12-3 or TRBV12-4 and TRBJ1-1; TRBD1 might be the D (6 bases). With 7 bases removed from V and 5 bases from J, the gap between germline ends came to 14 bases. CDR3 length equals 13 residues. The CDR3 nucleotides are TGTGCCAGCACCAAAGGGGGTAGGACTGAAGCTTTCTTT. Its protein product is CASTKGGRTEAFF.

V is TRBV5-1 and J is TRBJ1-1; 7 bases map to TRBD1. Unmatched junction bases numbered 9, after V lost 4 bases and J lost 6 bases. The germline V gene has CDR1 SGHRS and CDR2 YFSETQ. The CDR3 totals 14 residues. CDR3 sequence: CASSGKQGGAEAFF. The DNA of the CDR3 is TGCGCCAGCAGCGGCAAGCAGGGGGGGGCTGAAGCTTTCTTT.

This clonotype turned up a few times. The rearrangement links TRBV5-5 to TRBJ1-2; 10 bases are a match to TRBD1. This CDR3 is built from 15 residues. V shed 3 bases and J 4 bases; nucleotides not matched to a gene: 6. CDR1 is SGHKS, CDR2 YYEKEE, per germline (reference sequence). CDR3 DNA sequence: TGTGCCAGCAGCTCCTGGAGACAGGGGGCCTATGGCTACACCTTC. This codes for CASSSWRQGAYGYTF. The full variable domain, completed using reference TRBV5-5 and TRBJ1-2, is DAGVTQSPTHLIKTRGQQVTLRCSPISGHKSVSWYQQVLGQGPQFIFQYYEKEERGRGNFPDRFSARQFPNYSSELNVNALLLGDSALYLCASSSWRQGAYGYTFGSGTRLTVV.

This clonotype was recorded many times. The V call is TRBV10-3, the J call TRBJ2-3, with D perhaps matching TRBD1 (7 bases). The CDR3 runs 14 residues. Germline CDR1 is ENHRY and CDR2 is SYGVKD. Trimming pared 7 bases from V and 1 base from J, leaving 12 bases between. CDR3 loop: CAIKGASGTDTQYF. DNA for the CDR3: TGTGCCATCAAGGGGGCTAGCGGCACAGATACGCAGTATTTT.